The 29 T cell receptor beta chains presented below share a single source sample, sequenced in a study of early T cells in non-severe SARS-CoV-2 infection (dated by TCRdb to the early 2020s). The library was obtained by 5' RACE. Sequencer: NextSeq 500. In-frame beta chains were kept once TCRdb had trimmed the public reads at Q25 with fastp and called clones with MiXCR. For every CDR3 protein sequence, its rows merge into one entry that carries the most common genes and DNA. Counted in this sample were about 71,000 distinct CDR3 sequences; 9.5% to 15% of them appeared once. In total, the top ten clones hold less than 3.5% of the sample. Sequencing used whole blood, obtained at baseline. These receptors all stem from an adult who was a healthcare worker with PCR-confirmed SARS-CoV-2 infection or an uninfected control (not recorded which).

This clonotype was detected a few times. V usage is TRBV14 and J usage is TRBJ2-3; D gene ambiguous. Germline CDR1 reads SGHDN; CDR2 reads FVKESK. CDR3 length: 13 amino acids. The ends were cut back, 1 base at V and 5 bases at J, with 7 bases in the middle. As DNA, the CDR3 is TGTGCCAGCAGCCAAGGGTCAGGAGATACGCAGTATTTT. Its protein product is CASSQGSGDTQYF.

The chain is built from TRBV28 and TRBJ2-5, with a weak D call TRBD2 (5 bases). This CDR3 comprises 12 residues. V lost 8 bases and J 4 bases, leaving 11 bases between the germline ends. Germline V gene sequence: CDR1 MDHEN, CDR2 SYDVKM. CDR3 nucleotide sequence: TGTGCCAGCGGCGGGCTCCGAGAGACCCAGTACTTC. This encodes CASGGLRETQYF.

This clonotype was observed a handful of times. V is TRBV7-3 and J is TRBJ2-2, with D possibly being TRBD1 (6 bases). Germline loops: CDR1 SGHTA, CDR2 FQGTGA. V gave up 5 bases and J gave up 6 bases, with 10 bases separating them. The CDR3 is 13 amino acids. CDR3 protein: CASSPTGPGELFF. The CDR3 nucleotides are TGTGCCAGCAGCCCCACAGGGCCCGGGGAGCTGTTTTTT.

The rearrangement links TRBV7-9 to TRBJ1-5; D ambiguous. The germline CDR1 and CDR2 sequences are SEHNR and FQNEAQ (reference sequence). V was cut by 1 base and J by 4 bases, with 8 bases left in between. This CDR3 comprises 14 residues. The CDR3 reads CASSLEFGNQPQHF. The DNA of the CDR3 is TGTGCCAGCAGCTTAGAGTTCGGAAATCAGCCCCAGCATTTT. Full variable domain (missing parts from reference TRBV7-9 and TRBJ1-5): DTGVSQNPRHKITKRGQNVTFRCDPISEHNRLYWYRQTLGQGPEFLTYFQNEAQLEKSRLLSDRFSAERPKGSFSTLEIQRTEQGDSAMYLCASSLEFGNQPQHFGDGTRLSIL.

This clonotype appeared a few times. This sequence joins TRBV12-3 or TRBV12-4 and TRBJ2-1; D assignment may be TRBD1 or TRBD2 (5 bases each). The V end was cut by 2 bases, the J end by 6 bases, with 14 bases between. The CDR3 is 15 residues long. DNA for the CDR3: TGTGCCAGCAGTTTACCGGGGCAGGACCCCAATGAGCAGTTCTTC. It is translated as CASSLPGQDPNEQFF.

Ten or more counts support this clonotype. This rearrangement joins TRBV20-1 to TRBJ2-4, with a weak D call TRBD1 (5 bases). The V gene's germline CDR1 is DFQATT and CDR2 SNEGSKA (reference sequence). The V gene lost 1 base and the J gene lost 4 bases, with 11 bases spanning the gap. This CDR3 has 14 amino acids. In DNA, the CDR3 is TGCAGTGCTAGAGGAAAGGGGCCGAAAAACATTCAGTACTTC. Protein product: CSARGKGPKNIQYF.

This chain connects TRBV6-6 to TRBJ2-7; D uncertain. Per germline, CDR1 MNHNY and CDR2 SVGAGI (reference sequence). The CDR3 spans 14 residues. The ends were cut back, 0 bases at V and 1 base at J, with 7 bases in the middle. CDR3 bases: TGTGCCAGCAGTTACTCGACACTGTCCTACGAGCAGTACTTC. This codes for CASSYSTLSYEQYF.

This clonotype was found a few times. The V call is TRBV12-3 or TRBV12-4, the J call TRBJ2-7; tentatively, D is TRBD2 (5 bases). The V end was cut by 3 bases, the J end by 4 bases, with 10 bases between. The CDR3 length is 13 residues. Here the CDR3 reads CASSLVEGYEQYF. The CDR3 region has the DNA TGTGCCAGCAGTTTGGTTGAGGGTTACGAGCAGTACTTC.

The rearrangement uses TRBV7-2 and TRBJ2-3; D possibly corresponds to TRBD1 (6 bases). The CDR3 consists of 13 residues. The germline V gene has CDR1 SGHTA and CDR2 FQGNSA. V lost 4 bases and J lost 2, with 7 bases in between. The CDR3 protein is CASSSGDTDTQYF. CDR3 coding DNA: TGTGCCAGCAGCTCAGGGGACACAGATACGCAGTATTTT.

This chain's CDR3 is CASSSLPPIGGYTF. CDR3 nucleotide sequence: TGTGCCAGCAGCTCTCTGCCCCCCATCGGTGGCTACACCTTC. This chain uses TRBV28 with TRBJ1-2; D remains ambiguous. The CDR3 loop spans 14 amino acids. V was cut by 6 bases and J by 7 bases, with 18 bases left in between. Germline CDR1 reads MDHEN; CDR2 reads SYDVKM.

In this sample, this clonotype turned up a few times. The chain is built from TRBV6-6 and TRBJ2-7; D not certain. Trimming pared 7 bases from V and 9 bases from J, leaving 25 bases between. The CDR3 runs 15 residues. Germline V gene data show CDR1 as MNHNY and CDR2 as SVGAGI (reference sequence). The CDR3 sequence: CASTQPAQLGAGQYF. CDR3 nucleotides: TGTGCCAGCACCCAGCCCGCACAGTTGGGCGCCGGGCAGTACTTC.

In this sample, this clonotype turned up many times. The gene calls are TRBV10-3 and TRBJ2-3, with 8 nucleotides matching TRBD1. The J segment lost 2 bases and the V segment lost 10 bases, leaving 8 bases of the junction unmatched. The CDR3 extends over 14 amino acids. CDR1 and CDR2 from the germline V gene are ENHRY and SYGVKD. The CDR3 DNA follows: TGTGCCACCGGGGTGGGACAGGCCACAGATACGCAGTATTTT. Protein product: CATGVGQATDTQYF.

The chain combines TRBV29-1 with TRBJ2-7; weak D call: TRBD2 (5 bases). Per germline, CDR1 SQVTM and CDR2 ANQGSEA. CDR3 length: 12 residues. The germline V and J ends were trimmed by 5 bases and 2 bases, with 10 bases remaining between them. CDR3 residues: CSVMDGTYEQYF. DNA of the CDR3: TGCAGCGTTATGGACGGGACCTACGAGCAGTACTTC.

The chain couples TRBV4-1 to TRBJ2-1, with a possible D match to TRBD1 (6 bases). Trimming left V 1 base short and J 2 bases short, with 12 bases between. Per germline, CDR1 MGHRA and CDR2 YSYEKL. The CDR3 runs to 16 residues. In DNA form, the CDR3 reads TGCGCCAGCAGCCAAGGAGGGGGATTTGCCTACAATGAGCAGTTCTTC. This translates into CASSQGGGFAYNEQFF.

This clonotype appeared a few times. CDR3 in amino acids: CSARRTVLNTEAFF. Here the CDR3 DNA reads TGCAGTGCTAGGAGAACCGTACTGAACACTGAAGCTTTCTTT. The rearrangement uses TRBV20-1 and TRBJ1-1; no definite D call. This CDR3 spans 14 amino acids. The germline CDR1 and CDR2 sequences are DFQATT and SNEGSKA (reference sequence). V was clipped by 3 bases and J by 0 bases, with 11 bases between them.

The chain employs TRBV6-5 and TRBJ1-2; D might be TRBD1 (5 bases). This CDR3 is built from 13 residues. Germline lookup yields CDR1 MNHEY and CDR2 SVGAGI. Trimming stripped 5 bases from V and 2 bases from J, with 9 bases between. In nucleotides, the CDR3 is TGTGCCAGCAGTCGGGGCCCGAACTATGGCTACACCTTC. Protein: CASSRGPNYGYTF.

The rearrangement links TRBV3-1 to TRBJ2-7; D may correspond to TRBD1 or TRBD2 (5 bases each). This CDR3 comprises 16 residues. In germline, CDR1 is LGHDT, CDR2 YNNKEL (reference sequence). V was clipped by 3 bases and J by 3 bases, with 18 bases between them. The CDR3 nucleotides are TGTGCCAGCAGCCAGACCCACCGGGACGGGCACTACGAGCAGTACTTC. Its translation is CASSQTHRDGHYEQYF.

There are a few counts of this clonotype. The chain links TRBV18 to TRBJ2-7; D assignment may be TRBD1 or TRBD2 (5 bases each). CDR3 length: 15 amino acids. Germline values: CDR1 KGHSH, CDR2 LQKENI. The ends were cut back, 3 bases at V and 4 bases at J, with 16 bases in the middle. CDR3 sequence: CASSPVRGVGYEQYF. In nucleotides, the CDR3 is TGTGCCAGCTCACCGGTTCGGGGCGTTGGGTACGAGCAGTACTTC.

This clonotype occurred many times. V gene TRBV5-6 combines with J gene TRBJ2-7; no clear D. Germline V gene lookup returns CDR1 SGHDT and CDR2 YYEEEE. The V and J ends lost 0 bases and 4 bases respectively, with 11 bases between them. This CDR3 contains 14 residues. The CDR3 here is CASSLAGQPYEQYF. The CDR3 nucleotides read TGTGCCAGCAGCTTGGCCGGGCAGCCGTACGAGCAGTACTTC.

The chain has TRBV11-2 and TRBJ2-1; D ambiguous. The V gene's germline CDR1 is SGHAT and CDR2 FQNNGV. Deletions cut 1 base from V and 1 base from J, with 11 bases between. The CDR3 has 16 amino acids. DNA for the CDR3: TGTGCCAGCAGCTTAGTCGGCGTGGGTTCCTACAATGAGCAGTTCTTC. Its protein is CASSLVGVGSYNEQFF.

This chain links TRBV18 with TRBJ2-7; 7 bases fit TRBD1. Germline trimming cut 2 bases from V and 3 bases from J; bases unmatched to any gene: 7. The germline CDR1 and CDR2 sequences are KGHSH and LQKENI. The CDR3 spans 15 residues. CDR3 region: CASSPSDRNLYEQYF. CDR3 sequence (DNA): TGTGCCAGCTCACCATCGGACAGGAACCTCTACGAGCAGTACTTC.

This clonotype was observed at least ten times. The rearrangement links TRBV28 to TRBJ2-3; no reliable D call. Germline V gives CDR1 MDHEN, CDR2 SYDVKM. The CDR3 is 12 residues long. The V end lost 6 bases, the J end lost 2 bases, and 6 bases lay between the germline ends. CDR3 bases: TGTGCCAGCAGCCAATCCACAGATACGCAGTATTTT. This codes for CASSQSTDTQYF.

This clonotype has a count of ten or more. This rearrangement joins TRBV7-9 to TRBJ1-2; the D is unclear. The CDR3 sequence is 16 residues long. Between the trimmed V and J ends, which lost 1 base and 1 base, there was a span of 13 bases. Looked up from germline, CDR1 is SEHNR and CDR2 is FQNEAQ (reference sequence). CDR3: CASSLGDGNNNYGYTF. As DNA, the CDR3 is TGTGCCAGCAGCTTAGGAGACGGAAACAATAACTATGGCTACACCTTC.

This clonotype was observed a handful of times. This chain connects TRBV12-3 or TRBV12-4 to TRBJ1-1, with D unclear. CDR3 size: 14 residues. V was cut by 4 bases and J by 5 bases, with 14 bases left in between. CDR3 protein: CASSSGLMETEAFF. For the CDR3, the DNA is TGTGCCAGCAGTTCTGGGCTGATGGAAACTGAAGCTTTCTTT.

The gene calls are TRBV6-5 and TRBJ1-5, with a possible D match to TRBD1 (5 bases). The CDR3 contains 14 residues. CDR1 MNHEY and CDR2 SVGAGI come from the germline V gene. The V end lost 2 bases, the J end lost 3 bases, and 8 bases lay between the germline ends. CDR3 region: CASSYQGPNQPQHF. The CDR3 region has the DNA TGTGCCAGCAGTTACCAGGGCCCCAATCAGCCCCAGCATTTT.

This clonotype has a handful of counts. The V and J genes are TRBV28 and TRBJ2-1, with D possibly being TRBD1 (6 bases). CDR1 MDHEN and CDR2 SYDVKM come from the germline V gene. The CDR3 is made up of 14 amino acids. Trimming cost V 6 bases and J 3 bases, with 12 bases left between them. CDR3 sequence (DNA): TGTGCCAGCAGCCCGGACAGCTACTACAATGAGCAGTTCTTC. Amino acid sequence: CASSPDSYYNEQFF.

The table lists this clonotype with a count of one. V and J are TRBV3-1 and TRBJ2-3, with TRBD1 identical over 11 bases. V dropped 5 bases and J dropped 5; count of bases not matched to a gene: 9. CDR3 length: 16 amino acids. Per germline, CDR1 LGHDT and CDR2 YNNKEL (reference sequence). As DNA, the CDR3 is TGTGCCAGCAGCGAGATGGGACAGGGGGTTGGAGATACGCAGTATTTT. It translates to CASSEMGQGVGDTQYF.

This clonotype appeared many times. J is TRBJ2-2 and V is TRBV12-3 or TRBV12-4, with 9 bases identical to TRBD1. The V and J ends lost 7 bases and 8 bases, in that order; junction bases with no gene match: 11. The CDR3 loop spans 15 amino acids. The CDR3 DNA sequence: TGTGCCAGCACTAACGGACAGGGGTTGGTGGGGGAGCTGTTTTTT. Its translation: CASTNGQGLVGELFF.

This clonotype occurred many times. The chain has TRBV7-2 and TRBJ2-6, with D hard to call. The CDR3 is 12 amino acids. Germline V gene sequence: CDR1 SGHTA, CDR2 FQGNSA. V was shortened by 4 bases and J by 2 bases, with 0 bases between the two germline ends. In DNA form, the CDR3 reads TGTGCCAGCAGCTCTGGGGCCAACGTCCTGACTTTC. As protein: CASSSGANVLTF.